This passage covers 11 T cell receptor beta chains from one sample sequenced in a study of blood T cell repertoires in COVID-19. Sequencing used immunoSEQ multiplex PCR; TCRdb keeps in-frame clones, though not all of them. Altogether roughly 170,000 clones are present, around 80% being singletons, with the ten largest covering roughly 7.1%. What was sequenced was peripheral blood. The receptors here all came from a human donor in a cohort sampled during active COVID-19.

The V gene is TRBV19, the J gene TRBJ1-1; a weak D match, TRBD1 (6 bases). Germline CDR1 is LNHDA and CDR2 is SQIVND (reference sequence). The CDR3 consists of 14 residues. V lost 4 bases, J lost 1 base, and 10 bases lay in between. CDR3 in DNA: TGTGCCAGTAGTAAACAGGGCCCGAACACTGAAGCTTTCTTT. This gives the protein CASSKQGPNTEAFF.

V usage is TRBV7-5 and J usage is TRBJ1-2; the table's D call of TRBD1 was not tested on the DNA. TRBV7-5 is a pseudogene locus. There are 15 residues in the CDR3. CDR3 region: CVPNDTWTAIYGYTF. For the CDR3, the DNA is TGTGTCCCTAATGATACTTGGACAGCGATCTATGGCTACACCTTC.

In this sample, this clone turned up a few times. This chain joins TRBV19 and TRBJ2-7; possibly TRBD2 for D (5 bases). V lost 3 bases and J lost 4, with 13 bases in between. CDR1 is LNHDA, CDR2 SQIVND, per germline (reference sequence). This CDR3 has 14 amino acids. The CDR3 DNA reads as TGTGCCAGTAGTATTGGCGGGCTTGGTTACGAGCAGTACTTC. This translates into CASSIGGLGYEQYF. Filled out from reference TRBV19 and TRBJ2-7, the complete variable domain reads DGGITQSPKYLFRKEGQNVTLSCEQNLNHDAMYWYRQDPGQGLRLIYYSQIVNDFQKGDIAEGYSVSREKKESFPLTVTSAQKNPTAFYLCASSIGGLGYEQYFGPGTRLTVT.

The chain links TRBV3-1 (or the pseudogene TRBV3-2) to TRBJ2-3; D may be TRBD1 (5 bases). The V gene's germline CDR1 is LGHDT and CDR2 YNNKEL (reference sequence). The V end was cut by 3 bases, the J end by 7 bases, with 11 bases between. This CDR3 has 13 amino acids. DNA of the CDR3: TGTGCCAGCAGCCAGGAAGCAGGGTATACGCAGTATTTT. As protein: CASSQEAGYTQYF.

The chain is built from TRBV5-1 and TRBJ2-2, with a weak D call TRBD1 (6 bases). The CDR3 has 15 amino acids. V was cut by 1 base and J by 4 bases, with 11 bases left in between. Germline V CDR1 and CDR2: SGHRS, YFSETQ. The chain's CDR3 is CASSLWGLGTGELFF. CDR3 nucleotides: TGCGCCAGCAGCTTGTGGGGGCTGGGCACCGGGGAGCTGTTTTTT.

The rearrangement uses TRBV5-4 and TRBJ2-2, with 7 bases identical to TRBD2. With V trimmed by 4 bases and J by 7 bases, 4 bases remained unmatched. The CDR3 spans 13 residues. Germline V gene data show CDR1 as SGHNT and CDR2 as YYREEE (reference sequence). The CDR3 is CASSLGGSGELFF. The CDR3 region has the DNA TGTGCCAGCAGCCTGGGAGGGAGCGGGGAGCTGTTTTTT.

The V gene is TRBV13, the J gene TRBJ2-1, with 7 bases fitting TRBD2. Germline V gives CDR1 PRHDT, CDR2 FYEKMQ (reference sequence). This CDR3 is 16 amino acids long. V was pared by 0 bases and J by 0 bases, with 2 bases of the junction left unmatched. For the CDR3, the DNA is TGTGCCAGCAGCTTAGGGCGGGGGAGCTCCTACAATGAGCAGTTCTTC. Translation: CASSLGRGSSYNEQFF.

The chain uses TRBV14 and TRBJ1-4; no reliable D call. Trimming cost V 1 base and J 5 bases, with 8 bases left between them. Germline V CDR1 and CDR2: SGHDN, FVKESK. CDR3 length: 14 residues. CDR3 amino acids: CASSQGIRNEKLFF. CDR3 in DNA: TGTGCCAGCAGCCAAGGTATTAGAAATGAAAAACTGTTTTTT.

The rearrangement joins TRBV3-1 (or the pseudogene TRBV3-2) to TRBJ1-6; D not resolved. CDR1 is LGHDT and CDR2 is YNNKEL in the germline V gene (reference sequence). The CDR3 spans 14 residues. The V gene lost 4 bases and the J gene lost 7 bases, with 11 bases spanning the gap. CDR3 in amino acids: CASSPSPGNSPLHF. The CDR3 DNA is TGTGCCAGCAGCCCCTCGCCCGGGAATTCACCCCTCCACTTT.

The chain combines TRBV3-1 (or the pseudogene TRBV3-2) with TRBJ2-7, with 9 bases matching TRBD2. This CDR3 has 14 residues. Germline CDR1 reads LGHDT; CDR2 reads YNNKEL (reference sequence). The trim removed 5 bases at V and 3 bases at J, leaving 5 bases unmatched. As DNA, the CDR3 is TGTGCCAGCAGCAGGGTAGCGGGGGTCTACGAGCAGTACTTC. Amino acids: CASSRVAGVYEQYF.

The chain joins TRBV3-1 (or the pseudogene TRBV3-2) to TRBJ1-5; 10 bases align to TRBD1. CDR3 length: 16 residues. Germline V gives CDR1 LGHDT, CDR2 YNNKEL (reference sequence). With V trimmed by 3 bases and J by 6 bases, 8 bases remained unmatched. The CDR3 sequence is CASSQGGQGGTQPQHF. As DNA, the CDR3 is TGTGCCAGCAGCCAGGGCGGACAGGGGGGCACTCAGCCCCAGCATTTT.